The clone carrying this T cell receptor (beta chain) showed up just a few times. The data are from a study of blood T cell repertoires in COVID-19. Study overall: Both acute and convalescent COVID-19 samples were obtained from the United States, Italy and Spain. Sources were T cells, B-cell-depleted T cells, or PBMCs; the material itself was cDNA or gDNA.

Per the original methods: Estimated nucleated cell counts came from reference gene primer amplification. The protocol was immunoSEQ multiplex PCR, while the TCRdb copy is restricted to in-frame clones and leaves out a portion. V and J calls and clone size follow that table, whereas D and trimming were derived from the DNA. The sample shows about 59,000 clones, less than 75% of them seen only once. The V gene lost 10 bases and the J gene lost 1 base, with 10 bases spanning the gap. The CDR3 sequence is 12 residues long. Per the germline V gene, CDR1 is MNHNY and CDR2 is SVGAGI (reference sequence). The receptor's source is a woman aged 70-85 years with acute or convalescent COVID-19. The sequenced sample was peripheral blood. The rearrangement links TRBV6-6 to TRBJ1-1, with a weak D call TRBD1 (6 bases). CDR3 DNA sequence: TGTGCCACCCAACAGGGGAACACTGAAGCTTTCTTT. Translation: CATQQGNTEAFF.